This T cell receptor (beta chain) appears in the sequencing data of a study of shared clonotypes between healthy human individuals (dated by TCRdb to 2020 to 2022). Background on the whole study: A couple of women and a few men aged 18 to 49 years were included in the cohort. Libraries were prepared and TCR repertoires were sequenced by different laboratories using diverse techniques, in order to increase sequencing depth and limit assay-specific biases. For each donor, CD4 naive and CD4 memory were each given three plates, CD8 naive was given two plates, and CD8 memory was given one plate. Between about 0.8 and 9 billion PBMCs per donor were obtained by leukapheresis. Blood TCR repertoires of roughly 5 healthy adults were deeply sequenced to estimate repertoire size and the extent of clonotype sharing between individuals.

Healthy HIV-negative adults with no recently reported acute infections or vaccinations were included as donors. All donors were Caucasian adults living in Nashville, Tennessee, USA. Magnetic negative selection was used to enrich CD4+ T cells, after which naive cells were positively selected on CD45RA and the negative fraction became the memory subset. Blood was collected by leukapheresis, and PBMCs were isolated by Ficoll-Histopaque density gradient centrifugation and then cryopreserved in liquid nitrogen vapor phase. Analytical flow cytometry was used to check the purity and quantity of every magnetically sorted T cell population. From each sorted fraction, genomic DNA was isolated and quantified by UV absorbance on a Nanodrop 2000c. Study-wide conclusions, independent of this receptor: Sampling was restricted to blood, and TCR repertoires in tissue are likely to differ from TCR repertoires in blood. Because the study included only a small number of donors, the genetic and exposure-history diversity represented was limited. Larger estimated clonotype richness was generally found for naive subsets than for memory subsets. Pairwise subsampling indicated that sequencing depth was expected to affect the degree of clonotype sharing among donors. Compared with non-shared clonotypes, the clonotypes found in all four sorted-subset donors had higher generation probabilities. About 5% of naive CD4, 3.5% of naive CD8, 2.3% of memory CD4, and approximately 0.4% of memory CD8 clonotypes were shared across several donors. Incomplete sequencing was indicated by rarefaction of sorted-subset datasets, despite the large sequencing depth.

As concerns this clone: Its antigen is unknown. No base-level quality is on record; no much larger clone is a single base apart.

Using the deep immunoSEQ assay, multiplex PCR amplified TCR CDR3 regions from genomic DNA. Extracted genomic DNA from each cell subset was spread evenly across all wells of several immunoSEQ 96-well plates, with each plate serving as a replicate. Each replicate PCR for sorted subsets received around 200 ng genomic DNA, equal to some 32,000 T cell genomes. Purified libraries were quantified with a Qubit 3.0 fluorometer, sized on a Bioanalyzer 2100, and re-quantified with the KAPA Library Quantification kit. A separate single-read 150-cycle Illumina NextSeq 550 flow cell was used to sequence each immunoSEQ 96-well plate. The study's processing was this. Because only junctional sequences without quality scores were contained in the immunoSEQ output, filtering matching that applied to full-length reads could not be performed. Sequences were annotated with PyIR, a Python wrapper for IgBLAST v1.9, using IMGT germline references to assign V/J genes and CDR3. Reads were filtered out if the reads had weak V/J assignments (E-value above 1e-6), no CDR3, stop codons, out-of-frame junctions, or ambiguous translated residues. V3J clonotypes were defined as sequences sharing an identical inferred V gene, J gene, and CDR3 amino acid sequence. The percentage overlap between two repertoires was calculated by dividing the number of shared unique clonotypes by the size of the smaller repertoire. Repertoire richness was assessed with RTK rarefaction, the Chao1 estimator, and Recon v2.1 estimates of unobserved clonotypes. OLGA was used to compute generation probabilities for all TCRbeta clonotypes that the gDNA method yielded from a handful of donors. TCRdb carries this immuneACCESS record with in-frame sequences only. Its versions omit some clonotypes, under half of them owing to an unresolved V gene in the studies checked, with the rest unexplained. The V and J calls and clone size were taken over from that table, and D and trimming were inferred from the DNA. This sample comprises about 710,000 clones, roughly 72% of them detected only once. Roughly 1.9% of the sample lies in the top ten.

V is cut by 8 bases and J by 0 bases, and the space between the germline ends is 9 bases. The CDR3 runs 13 residues from the cysteine to the phenylalanine. The only DNA kept is the CDR3, 39 bases in frame from the first base. Sequences SEHNR (CDR1) and FQNEAQ (CDR2) are obtained from the germline V gene (reference sequence). The sequence joins TRBV7-9 to TRBJ2-3; the D region possibly corresponds to TRBD2 (5 bases align). The receptor was derived from a woman in her twenties or thirties in good health. The sample comprised memory CD4+ T cells sorted from blood. The cell subset or site label, as the study defines it: CD45RA-negative fraction. The DNA is TGTGCCAGCGGACGGGGTAGCACAGATACGCAGTATTTT. Protein translation: CASGRGSTDTQYF.